Listed here are 17 T cell receptor beta chains from one sample, sequenced in a study of blood T cells in healthy people across ages. Then a second PCR, running about 6 to 12 cycles, was carried out with a sample-barcoded 5' primer and a J-beta primer mix. TCRdb reprocessed the 5' RACE reads with MiXCR, giving one entry per CDR3 protein. The sample holds 270,000 or so distinct CDR3 sequences, around 30% seen once. Input material: blood. The receptors shown here come from a woman in her 70s in good health.

This clonotype has more than one count but fewer than ten. The chain employs TRBV20-1 and TRBJ2-5; tentatively, D is TRBD2 (5 bases). The CDR3 consists of 14 residues. Trimming removed 5 bases at V and 2 bases at J, with 15 bases between. Germline V gene lookup returns CDR1 DFQATT and CDR2 SNEGSKA (reference sequence). The CDR3 region is CSAQDPTGQETQYF. The DNA of the CDR3 is TGCAGTGCTCAGGACCCTACGGGGCAAGAGACCCAGTACTTC.

This clonotype has only a few counts. The chain couples TRBV28 to TRBJ1-2; the D is unclear. This CDR3 contains 14 residues. In germline, CDR1 is MDHEN, CDR2 SYDVKM. V was cut by 2 bases and J by 4 bases, with 11 bases left in between. CDR3 nucleotides: TGTGCCAGCAGTTTAACCGGCGCCCGCTATGGCTACACCTTC. Translation: CASSLTGARYGYTF.

This clonotype occurred a few times. The DNA for the CDR3 is TGTGCCAGCAGTGAAGGTGCAGGGATCGAGACCCAGTACTTC. Protein product: CASSEGAGIETQYF. The chain employs TRBV25-1 and TRBJ2-5; tentatively, D is TRBD1 (5 bases). Trimming took 2 bases from V and 5 from J, leaving 12 bases between them. This CDR3 spans 14 amino acids. Germline assignment: CDR1 MGHDK and CDR2 SYGVNS.

The chain combines TRBV2 with TRBJ1-4, with D maybe TRBD1 (6 bases). CDR1 and CDR2 (germline): SNHLY, FYNNEI. This CDR3 comprises 14 residues. The ends were cut back, 6 bases at V and 7 bases at J, with 15 bases in the middle. The CDR3 DNA reads as TGTGCCAGCAGCCAACCTGGGGGGCTTGAAAAACTGTTTTTT. It translates to CASSQPGGLEKLFF.

The gene calls are TRBV28 and TRBJ2-1; TRBD2 might be the D (6 bases). This CDR3 has 13 amino acids. The V gene lost 10 bases and the J gene lost 6 bases, with 16 bases spanning the gap. Germline-derived CDR1 and CDR2 are MDHEN and SYDVKM. The CDR3, as DNA: TGTGCCACGACCAGCGGGTTGGGCAATGAGCAGTTCTTC. This sequence encodes CATTSGLGNEQFF.

The CDR3 nucleotides are TGTGCCAGCAGTTTGTTCCCTCAGGGTGGGCAAGAGACCCAGTACTTC. It yields the protein CASSLFPQGGQETQYF. The V gene is TRBV6-5, the J gene TRBJ2-5, with D possibly TRBD1 on 5 matching bases. This CDR3 region has 16 residues. Trimming removed 4 bases at V and 2 bases at J, with 17 bases between. Germline loops: CDR1 MNHEY, CDR2 SVGAGI.

The chain couples TRBV18 to TRBJ2-1; D is unresolved. CDR3 size: 14 residues. V lost 1 base and J 6 bases, leaving 10 bases between the germline ends. Germline assignment: CDR1 KGHSH and CDR2 LQKENI. The DNA for the CDR3 is TGTGCCAGCTCACCACTTCCAGGTCCCAATGAGCAGTTCTTC. Translated: CASSPLPGPNEQFF. Variable domain in full (rest from reference TRBV18 and TRBJ2-1): NAGVMQNPRHLVRRRGQEARLRCSPMKGHSHVYWYRQLPEEGLKFMVYLQKENIIDESGMPKERFSAEFPKEGPSILRIQQVVRGDSAAYFCASSPLPGPNEQFFGPGTRLTVL.

This clonotype was counted ten times or more. The rearrangement links TRBV7-2 to TRBJ2-5; D not resolved. The V gene lost 1 base and the J gene lost 3 bases, with 12 bases spanning the gap. CDR1 is SGHTA, CDR2 FQGNSA, per germline. The CDR3 runs 15 residues. DNA for the CDR3: TGTGCCAGCAGCTTAGTCTCGGTCTTGAAAGAGACCCAGTACTTC. It yields the protein CASSLVSVLKETQYF. The entire variable domain, with the rest obtained from reference TRBV7-2 and TRBJ2-5, is as follows: GAGVSQSPSNKVTEKGKDVELRCDPISGHTALYWYRQSLGQGLEFLIYFQGNSAPDKSGLPSDRFSAERTGGSVSTLTIQRTQQEDSAVYLCASSLVSVLKETQYFGPGTRLLVL.

This clonotype was found many times. The chain recombines TRBV12-3 or TRBV12-4 with TRBJ2-5; D is unclear. The better agreement between TRBJ2-7 and the DNA end casts doubt on the J call. This CDR3 contains 14 residues. The DNA for the CDR3 is TGTGCCAGCAGTTTAGCAGCCTACGATACCGAGCAGTACTTC. As protein: CASSLAAYDTEQYF.

This chain joins TRBV28 and TRBJ2-5; the D call may be TRBD1 or TRBD2 (6 bases each). The J call is doubtful: the DNA matches TRBJ2-7 better. Germline V CDR1 and CDR2: MDHEN, SYDVKM. The CDR3 loop spans 13 amino acids. CDR3 in amino acids: CACQGGNSYEQYF. Written as DNA, the CDR3 is TGTGCCTGCCAAGGGGGGAACTCCTACGAGCAGTACTTC.

This clonotype has only a few counts. This chain links TRBV7-2 with TRBJ2-5, with TRBD2 as a possible D gene (5 bases). This CDR3 spans 15 amino acids. Trimming removed 5 bases at V and 5 bases at J, with 18 bases between. Germline V lookup: CDR1 SGHTA, CDR2 FQGNSA. CDR3 DNA sequence: TGTGCCAGCAGCGATCGGGGTTTGCTGGTTGAGACCCAGTACTTC. As protein: CASSDRGLLVETQYF.

This clonotype was picked up many times. V and J are TRBV7-2 and TRBJ2-1; TRBD2 agrees at 9 bases. Germline CDR1 is SGHTA and CDR2 is FQGNSA. The CDR3 extends over 15 amino acids. Trimming at V came to 5 bases and at J to 9 bases, leaving 11 bases not matched to a gene. The CDR3 is CASSPRGLAVGEQFF. The DNA for the CDR3 is TGTGCCAGCAGCCCAAGGGGACTAGCAGTTGGTGAGCAGTTCTTC. Filled out from reference TRBV7-2 and TRBJ2-1, the complete variable domain reads GAGVSQSPSNKVTEKGKDVELRCDPISGHTALYWYRQSLGQGLEFLIYFQGNSAPDKSGLPSDRFSAERTGGSVSTLTIQRTQQEDSAVYLCASSPRGLAVGEQFFGPGTRLTVL.

The V gene is TRBV5-1, the J gene TRBJ1-4; possibly TRBD1 for D (5 bases). Deletions cut 3 bases from V and 8 bases from J, with 14 bases between. CDR3 length equals 14 residues. The V gene's germline CDR1 is SGHRS and CDR2 YFSETQ. In nucleotides, the CDR3 is TGCGCCAGCAGCTCCGGGACGGCGGGGGAAAAACTGTTTTTT. Translation: CASSSGTAGEKLFF.

The rearrangement links TRBV5-1 to TRBJ1-4; D uncertain. Germline V gene data show CDR1 as SGHRS and CDR2 as YFSETQ. Trimming took off 0 bases at V and 0 bases at J, with 9 bases between the two ends. The CDR3 totals 16 residues. The CDR3 DNA is TGCGCCAGCAGCTTGGAGCCCAGTACAACTAATGAAAAACTGTTTTTT. The encoded protein is CASSLEPSTTNEKLFF.

The table lists this clonotype with a few counts. The chain carries TRBV5-5 and TRBJ2-5, with D maybe TRBD1 (5 bases). Germline V lookup: CDR1 SGHKS, CDR2 YYEKEE (reference sequence). The CDR3 spans 14 residues. Trimming stripped 2 bases from V and 3 bases from J, with 11 bases between. The CDR3 sequence: CASSFSPQEETQYF. The CDR3 DNA reads TGTGCCAGCAGCTTTTCCCCACAGGAAGAGACCCAGTACTTC.

In its sample, this clonotype was seen a few times. The chain joins TRBV20-1 to TRBJ2-7; 9 bases fit TRBD2. The CDR3 runs to 15 residues. The germline V gene encodes CDR1 DFQATT and CDR2 SNEGSKA (reference sequence). V lost 0 bases and J lost 2; bases outside the gene matches: 5. CDR3 loop: CSARDLSSGTYEQYF. Here the CDR3 DNA reads TGCAGTGCTAGAGATCTGTCTAGCGGGACCTACGAGCAGTACTTC.

This clonotype was counted only a few times. J is TRBJ2-3 and V is TRBV20-1; 7 bases map to TRBD2. After removal of 2 bases from V and 4 bases from J, the junction contained 6 bases not matched to a gene. The germline V gene has CDR1 DFQATT and CDR2 SNEGSKA (reference sequence). This CDR3 region has 14 residues. CDR3 nucleotide sequence: TGCAGTGCTAGACTGGGGGGGGTTGCAGATACGCAGTATTTT. Protein sequence: CSARLGGVADTQYF.